What follows is one T cell receptor (beta chain) and its context. What it binds is not known. Assayed TCR templates numbered roughly 100,000 for each sample. The repertoire was sequenced with immunoSEQ multiplex PCR; TCRdb's copy has only in-frame clones and lacks some. The sample holds 100,000 to 120,000 clones, 80% to 95% seen once. Germline-derived CDR1 and CDR2 are MDHEN and SYDVKM. The CDR3 contains 16 residues. With V trimmed by 10 bases and J by 3 bases, 10 bases remained unmatched. The data are from a study of siplizumab effects on memory and regulatory T cells. Study-wide points: Naive T cells appeared more diverse than memory cells and seemed to be major alloresponse contributors.

This chain connects TRBV28 to TRBJ1-4; 11 bases line up with TRBD1. The sequence was obtained from a human donor in good health. The material sequenced was CD4+ T cells sorted from blood. Here the CDR3 reads CATIGGQGVSNEKLFF. As DNA, the CDR3 is TGTGCCACAATAGGGGGACAGGGGGTTTCTAATGAAAAACTGTTTTTT.